This T cell receptor (beta chain) is drawn from a study of read filtering for tumor transcriptome and immune sequencing (dated by TCRdb to about 2020). Regarding the research as a whole: The cohort had around 16 male and 11 to 15 female patients with a mean age of around 70 years, ranging from about 40 to 85. By revised international staging, fewer than ten patients were R-ISS I, about 15 were R-ISS II and about seven were R-ISS III. After DNase treatment, whole-transcriptome libraries were prepared using the TruSeq RNA Access Library Prep Kit. TCR-region mapped reads per sample ranged from about 4 to 10.27 million with IR-seq versus only roughly 80 to 1273 with RNA-seq. TCR repertoires obtained by targeted immune repertoire sequencing and by bulk whole-transcriptome sequencing performed on the same bone marrow samples were compared. A main aim was a read-filtering strategy for immune repertoire data, specifically whether clonotypes supported by a single read should be removed. General findings and caveats noted by the study authors: IR-seq captured clonotypes at much higher depth and more reliably than RNA-seq, and smaller IR-seq throughput sufficed to identify most shared clonotypes. Single-read clonotypes made up around 82% of clonotypes but only around 4% of total reads in IR-seq, compared with approximately 70% of clonotypes and 35% to 55% of reads in RNA-seq. The sorted CD138-negative fraction was not purified T cells but a mixed bone marrow immune population. When single-read clonotypes were removed, the proportions of shared clonotypes in IR-seq and RNA-seq correlated more strongly.

Comment on this clonotype: This clone's antigen is unknown. Base qualities were left out, and no much larger clone turns up one base away.

V is clipped by 7 bases and J by 5 bases, and the sequence between their germline boundaries is 12 bases long. From the cysteine up to the phenylalanine, the CDR3 has a length of 13 residues. Only CDR3 DNA is held: 39 bases, read in frame from base 1. TCR libraries were constructed from about 400 ng RNA using the Immunoverse kit, and molecular barcoded adaptors covering alpha/delta and beta/gamma chains were employed. TCR library preparation used the same RNA that was used for transcriptome sequencing. Sequencing of the TCR libraries was done on an Illumina HiSeq 4000 with 2 x 150 cycles. Regarding the original processing steps: With MiXCR, TCR reads were aligned to human V, D, J and C references and assembled into CDR3 clonotypes, with quality filtering and error correction included. The tcR package in R was used for analysis of clonotype counts and gene usage diversity. Raw mapping reads were checked after the RNA-seq reads had been mapped by STAR aligner version 2.5.3a onto the human GRCh37 genome. To test the effect of sequencing depth on detected clonotypes, IR-seq fastq files were randomly downsampled using Seqtk 1.3. TCRdb redid the processing of the public reads, applying fastp at Q25 and MiXCR, and retained in-frame beta chains. When rows share a CDR3 protein, they turn into one entry using the most common DNA and genes. The V and J calls follow TCRdb's processing rather than the paper's. A total of over 45,000 distinct CDR3 sequences appear in this sample, 20% to 25% of them only once. 17% of the sample comes from the top ten.

Every patient had bone marrow sampled at the time of active disease. Ficoll-Hypaque density gradient centrifugation was used to isolate the bone marrow mononuclear cells. CD138-negative cells were obtained by negative selection after labeling with CD138 magnetic microbeads on a MACS separator, removing myeloma plasma cells. Flow cytometry with CD138 antibodies on an Attune NxT was used to check how pure the isolated cells were. TRIzol reagent was used to extract total RNA, and a NanoDrop spectrophotometer was used to quantify the extracted RNA. Paired RNA-seq and IR-seq were performed on the CD138-negative bone marrow sample of each patient.

In this chain, TRBV12-3 or TRBV12-4 is recombined with TRBJ2-4; a confident D gene designation cannot be given. This clonotype was obtained from a donor aged 40 or over with multiple myeloma. Sample: a population of CD138-negative cells sorted from bone marrow. The sample's cell subset or site label, decoded: bone marrow mononuclear cells depleted of CD138+ plasma/myeloma cells by negative magnetic selection. The nucleotide sequence is given as TGTGCCAGCAATATGTGGACCCAAAACATTCAGTACTTC. This codes for CASNMWTQNIQYF.